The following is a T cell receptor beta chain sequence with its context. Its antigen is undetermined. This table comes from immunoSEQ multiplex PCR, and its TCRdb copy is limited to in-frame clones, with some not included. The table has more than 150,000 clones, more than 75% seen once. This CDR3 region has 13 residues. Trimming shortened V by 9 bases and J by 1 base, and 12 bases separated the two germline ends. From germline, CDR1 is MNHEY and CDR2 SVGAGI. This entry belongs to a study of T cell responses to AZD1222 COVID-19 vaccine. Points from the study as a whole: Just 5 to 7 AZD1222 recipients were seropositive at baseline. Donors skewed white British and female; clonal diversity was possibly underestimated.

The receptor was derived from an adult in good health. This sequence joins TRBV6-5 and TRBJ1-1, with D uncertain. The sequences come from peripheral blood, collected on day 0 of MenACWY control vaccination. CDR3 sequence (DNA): TGTGCCAGTGGGGATGACGAGAACACTGAAGCTTTCTTT. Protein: CASGDDENTEAFF.